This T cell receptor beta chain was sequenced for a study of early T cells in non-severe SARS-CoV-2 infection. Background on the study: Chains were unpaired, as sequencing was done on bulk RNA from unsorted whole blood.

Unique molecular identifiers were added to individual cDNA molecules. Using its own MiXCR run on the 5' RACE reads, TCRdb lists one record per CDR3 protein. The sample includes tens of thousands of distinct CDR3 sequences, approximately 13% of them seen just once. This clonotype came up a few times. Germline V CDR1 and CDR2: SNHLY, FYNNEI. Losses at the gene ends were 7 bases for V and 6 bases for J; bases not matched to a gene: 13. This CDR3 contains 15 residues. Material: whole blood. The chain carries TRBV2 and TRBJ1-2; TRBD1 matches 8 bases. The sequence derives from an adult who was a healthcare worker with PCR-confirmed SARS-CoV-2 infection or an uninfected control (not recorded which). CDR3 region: CASKLMGQEGDGYTF. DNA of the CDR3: TGTGCCAGCAAGCTAATGGGACAGGAGGGGGATGGCTACACCTTC.